The clone carrying this T cell receptor (beta chain) has only a few counts. The antigen remains unidentified. Trimming pared 3 bases from V and 2 bases from J, leaving 11 bases between. The germline gives CDR1 SEHNR, CDR2 FQNEAQ (reference sequence). The CDR3 runs to 14 residues. The PCR ran on 60 Vbeta and 13 Jbeta primers. Method: immunoSEQ multiplex PCR; TCRdb's copy keeps in-frame clones and lacks some. The sample carries 150,000 to 200,000 clones, about 85% recorded once. The data were taken from a study of cytomegalovirus exposure and HLA in healthy donors. Study in general: An early data release held tens of millions of unique TCRs from HLA-typed donors. General study findings and limits: Data from an earlier analysis indicated that most TCR beta V segments were productive either about 87% or about 30% of the time. Sequencing depth across donors, presence/absence analyses assumed, was roughly uniform.

This TCR derives from a man younger than 35 in good health and CMV-seropositive. The chain uses TRBV7-9 and TRBJ2-7; D remains ambiguous. Sequences were obtained from PBMCs. The chain's CDR3 is CASSFASKPYEQYF. The CDR3 nucleotides are TGTGCCAGCAGCTTCGCGAGCAAGCCCTACGAGCAGTACTTC.